This TCR beta chain was captured by sequencing in a study of blood T cell repertoires in COVID-19. Study in general: From the United States, Italy and Spain came samples of acute and convalescent COVID-19. Nucleic acid was either cDNA or gDNA, and it came from T cells, B-cell-depleted T cells, or PBMCs.

Per the germline V gene, CDR1 is SGHVS and CDR2 is FNYEAQ. There are 14 residues in the CDR3. Unmatched junction bases numbered 11, after V lost 8 bases and J lost 8 bases. Profiled with immunoSEQ multiplex PCR; TCRdb holds only in-frame clones, not every one. The profile shows tens of thousands of clones, approximately 91% of them singletons. Material for sequencing was peripheral blood. The sequence came from a man aged 45-65 years with active COVID-19. The chain is built from TRBV7-6 and TRBJ2-2; 7 positions agree with TRBD2. The CDR3, as DNA: TGTGCCAGCGGGAAGGGACTACGGACGGGGGAGCTGTTTTTT. It specifies CASGKGLRTGELFF.